The 29 T cell receptor beta chains presented below share a single source sample, sequenced in a study of shared clonotypes between healthy human individuals. The assay was immunoSEQ multiplex PCR, and TCRdb's table has in-frame clones only and misses some. The sample shows 1.6 million or so clones, about 98.5% of them seen only once. The sample comprised naive CD4+ T cells sorted from blood. Described subset: CD45RA+ positively selected. The receptors were sampled from a man between 25 and 39 years old in good health.

The rearrangement joins TRBV28 to TRBJ2-4, with 11 bases fitting TRBD2. CDR1 is MDHEN, CDR2 SYDVKM, per germline. This CDR3 is built from 19 residues. The V gene end was trimmed by 0 bases and the J gene end by 0 bases; junction bases not matched to a gene: 7. The CDR3, as DNA: TGTGCCAGCAGTTTATGGGAGGGACTAGCGGAGCTAGCCAAAAACATTCAGTACTTC. Translated, it gives CASSLWEGLAELAKNIQYF.

The chain uses TRBV4-2 and TRBJ2-3; 9 nucleotides match TRBD2. The junction had 12 bases not matched to a gene; V was cut back by 1 base and J by 1 base. This CDR3 region has 19 residues. From germline, CDR1 is LGHNA and CDR2 YNFKEQ. The CDR3 nucleotides read TGTGCCAGCAGCCAAGCAGGCGGGAGGGCCGTAAAGGGCACAGATACGCAGTATTTT. Its protein product is CASSQAGGRAVKGTDTQYF.

The V gene is TRBV6-1, the J gene TRBJ2-7, with unresolved D. Looked up from germline, CDR1 is MNHNS and CDR2 is SASEGT. The CDR3 loop spans 11 amino acids. The V and J ends lost 7 bases and 4 bases respectively, with 8 bases between them. The CDR3 loop reads CASTLGYEQYF. CDR3 nucleotides: TGTGCCAGCACCCTTGGGTACGAGCAGTACTTC.

This clone showed up just once. The rearrangement links TRBV18 to TRBJ2-1; 7 bases match TRBD1. The germline V gene has CDR1 KGHSH and CDR2 LQKENI. Trimming removed 3 bases from V and 8 bases from J; junction bases left unmatched: 4. The CDR3 sequence is 13 residues long. CDR3 in DNA: TGTGCCAGCTCACCCGGGACAGAGCATGAGCAGTTCTTC. This translates into CASSPGTEHEQFF.

V and J are TRBV5-1 and TRBJ2-2, with TRBD2 identical over 7 bases. This CDR3 is built from 17 residues. The V and J ends lost 0 bases and 2 bases, in that order; junction bases with no gene match: 7. Looked up from germline, CDR1 is SGHRS and CDR2 is YFSETQ. The CDR3 DNA reads TGCGCCAGCAGCTTGGCCCCCGGGACTATAAACACCGGGGAGCTGTTTTTT. Translation gives CASSLAPGTINTGELFF.

The chain combines TRBV28 with TRBJ1-3, with D unresolved. CDR1 is MDHEN and CDR2 is SYDVKM in the germline V gene. The CDR3 is 12 residues long. The V gene lost 7 bases and the J gene lost 4 bases, with 8 bases spanning the gap. This chain's CDR3 is CASTTGGNTIYF. The CDR3 DNA follows: TGTGCCAGCACCACCGGGGGAAACACCATATATTTT.

The chain joins TRBV9 to TRBJ1-2; D uncertain. CDR1 and CDR2 (germline): SGDLS, YYNGEE. Between the trimmed V and J ends, which lost 0 bases and 2 bases, there was a span of 11 bases. The CDR3 spans 15 residues. The CDR3: CASSVDMGENYGYTF. DNA for the CDR3: TGTGCCAGCAGCGTAGATATGGGAGAGAACTATGGCTACACCTTC.

This chain links TRBV7-8 with TRBJ1-1; 9 bases agree with TRBD1. V lost 5 bases to trimming and J lost 5 bases; unmatched junction nucleotides: 12. This CDR3 contains 16 residues. The V gene's germline CDR1 is SGHVS and CDR2 FQNEAQ. The CDR3 nucleotides are TGTGCCAGCAGCGCCCGGACCTGGACAGGGGTGACTGAAGCTTTCTTT. Translating it yields CASSARTWTGVTEAFF.

The V and J genes are TRBV10-1 and TRBJ2-3, with 14 positions matching TRBD2. The CDR3 has 16 amino acids. Germline lookup yields CDR1 WNHNN and CDR2 SYGVQD (reference sequence). V shed 2 bases and J 4 bases; nucleotides not matched to a gene: 2. The CDR3 DNA reads as TGCGCCAGCAGTGAGCGACTAGCGGGAGGGCCAGATACGCAGTATTTT. Translating gives CASSERLAGGPDTQYF.

The chain carries TRBV11-3 and TRBJ2-2; a weak D match, TRBD1 (6 bases). The germline V gene has CDR1 SGHNT and CDR2 YENEEA. The V end lost 5 bases, the J end lost 0 bases, and 16 bases lay between the germline ends. The CDR3 has 17 amino acids. The CDR3 region is CASSPAWGQSNTGELFF. CDR3 nucleotides: TGTGCCAGCAGCCCCGCCTGGGGGCAGTCGAACACCGGGGAGCTGTTTTTT. The full variable domain, its missing parts supplied by reference TRBV11-3 and TRBJ2-2, is EAGVVQSPRYKIIEKKQPVAFWCNPISGHNTLYWYLQNLGQGPELLIRYENEEAVDDSQLPKDRFSAERLKGVDSTLKIQPAELGDSAVYLCASSPAWGQSNTGELFFGEGSRLTVL.

The V gene is TRBV25-1, the J gene TRBJ2-3, with TRBD2 matching over 11 bases. Germline assignment: CDR1 MGHDK and CDR2 SYGVNS. The CDR3 consists of 17 residues. V was clipped by 2 bases and J by 4 bases; unmatched bases: 8. The CDR3 nucleotides are TGTGCCAGCAGTGAACCGACGCCGGGACTAGCGGCAGATACGCAGTATTTT. As protein: CASSEPTPGLAADTQYF.

On this clone: Within the sample, other DNA sequences also encode this same CDR3. J is TRBJ2-7 and V is TRBV30, with no clear D. In germline, CDR1 is GTSNPN, CDR2 SVGIG (reference sequence). Trimming took 0 bases from V and 2 from J, leaving 5 bases between them. This CDR3 is built from 12 residues. The CDR3: CAWSVAAYEQYF. CDR3 DNA: TGTGCCTGGAGTGTTGCGGCCTACGAGCAGTACTTC.

The genes are TRBV15 and TRBJ2-1, with D possibly matching TRBD2 (6 bases). The CDR3 is made up of 14 amino acids. Looked up from germline, CDR1 is LNHNV and CDR2 is YYDKDF (reference sequence). Trimming stripped 0 bases from V and 12 bases from J, with 15 bases between. CDR3 coding DNA: TGTGCCACCAGCAGAGACCCGTCGTACGGGGGGCAGTTCTTC. It codes for CATSRDPSYGGQFF. The full variable domain, with the rest looked up from reference TRBV15 and TRBJ2-1, is DAMVIQNPRYQVTQFGKPVTLSCSQTLNHNVMYWYQQKSSQAPKLLFHYYDKDFNNEADTPDNFQSRRPNTSFCFLDIRSPGLGDTAMYLCATSRDPSYGGQFFGPGTRLTVL.

The gene calls are TRBV5-1 and TRBJ1-1, with D perhaps TRBD1 (6 bases). Trimming pared 4 bases from V and 1 base from J, leaving 20 bases between. The CDR3 spans 17 residues. The V gene's germline CDR1 is SGHRS and CDR2 YFSETQ. The CDR3 DNA sequence: TGCGCCAGCAGCCACGGAGGTCCGACAGGTGGGAACACTGAAGCTTTCTTT. This gives the protein CASSHGGPTGGNTEAFF.

DNA of the CDR3: TGTGCCAGCTCAGACAAACCAGCGGGGGCCAATACGCAGTATTTT. Protein product: CASSDKPAGANTQYF. This chain joins TRBV18 and TRBJ2-3; 8 bases are shared with TRBD2. Germline V gene data show CDR1 as KGHSH and CDR2 as LQKENI. V trimming: 5 bases; J trimming: 7 bases; junction bases outside the gene matches: 11. CDR3 length: 15 residues.

The CDR3 here is CASRTESLNTQYF. CDR3 nucleotide sequence: TGTGCCAGTAGGACAGAGAGCCTCAATACGCAGTATTTT. The chain recombines TRBV2 with TRBJ2-3, with D maybe TRBD1 (6 bases). The CDR3 spans 13 residues. V was shortened by 9 bases and J by 7 bases, with 17 bases between the two germline ends. CDR1 and CDR2 (germline): SNHLY, FYNNEI.

The J gene is TRBJ2-2, the V gene TRBV5-1; weak D call: TRBD1 (6 bases). This CDR3 contains 16 residues. Germline V lookup: CDR1 SGHRS, CDR2 YFSETQ. The ends were cut back, 4 bases at V and 3 bases at J, with 16 bases in the middle. The CDR3 bases are TGCGCCAGCAGCCCGCCCAGGGACACATACACCGGGGAGCTGTTTTTT. Translation: CASSPPRDTYTGELFF.

The gene calls are TRBV29-1 and TRBJ2-1; either TRBD1 or TRBD2 may supply D (5 bases each). The V end was cut by 7 bases, the J end by 8 bases, with 15 bases between. The CDR3 runs to 12 residues. Germline V lookup: CDR1 SQVTM, CDR2 ANQGSEA. The CDR3 sequence: CSAGLGTHEQFF. In DNA form, the CDR3 reads TGCAGCGCCGGGTTGGGGACCCATGAGCAGTTCTTC.

The chain recombines TRBV7-2 with TRBJ1-2, with unresolved D. The CDR3 sequence is 13 residues long. V was shortened by 6 bases and J by 6 bases, with 14 bases between the two germline ends. The V gene's germline CDR1 is SGHTA and CDR2 FQGNSA. The CDR3, as DNA: TGTGCCAGCAGGGGAGTCGGCACTAATGGCTACACCTTC. Translation gives CASRGVGTNGYTF.

V usage is TRBV28 and J usage is TRBJ2-5; 7 bases match TRBD1. CDR3 length equals 12 residues. Germline CDR1 MDHEN, CDR2 SYDVKM. Trimming at V came to 5 bases and at J to 4 bases, leaving 1 base not matched to a gene. CDR3 sequence (DNA): TGTGCCAGCAGTCACAGGGGAGAGACCCAGTACTTC. It translates to CASSHRGETQYF.

The chain carries TRBV2 and TRBJ2-1, with TRBD2 matching over 7 bases. Germline V gene data show CDR1 as SNHLY and CDR2 as FYNNEI. V gave up 2 bases and J gave up 7 bases; unmatched junction bases: 2. CDR3 length: 13 residues. The DNA for the CDR3 is TGTGCCAGCAGTGAATCTAGCGGAAATGAGCAGTTCTTC. Amino acids: CASSESSGNEQFF.

The chain couples TRBV18 to TRBJ2-3, with D possibly being TRBD1 or TRBD2 (5 bases each). The germline V and J ends were trimmed by 3 bases and 2 bases, with 18 bases remaining between them. This CDR3 region has 17 residues. Germline CDR1 KGHSH, CDR2 LQKENI. This CDR3 is CASSPAAGALHTDTQYF. The CDR3 DNA reads TGTGCCAGCTCACCTGCCGCCGGGGCACTTCACACAGATACGCAGTATTTT.

J is TRBJ2-1 and V is TRBV15, with D perhaps TRBD1 or TRBD2 (5 bases each). The V gene lost 1 base and the J gene lost 8 bases, with 15 bases spanning the gap. CDR3 length equals 15 residues. Germline CDR1 is LNHNV and CDR2 is YYDKDF (reference sequence). The CDR3 loop is CATSRGGPGRHEQFF. The CDR3 nucleotides are TGTGCCACCAGCAGAGGGGGACCAGGGCGCCATGAGCAGTTCTTC.

The V and J genes are TRBV20-1 and TRBJ2-1; perhaps TRBD2 as D (5 bases). CDR3 length: 11 amino acids. Germline CDR1 is DFQATT and CDR2 is SNEGSKA (reference sequence). Trimming shortened V by 6 bases and J by 10 bases, and 13 bases separated the two germline ends. CDR3 coding DNA: TGCAGTGCGGAACTAGGAGACGAGCAGTTCTTC. Protein product: CSAELGDEQFF.

The V gene is TRBV6-6, the J gene TRBJ1-4; TRBD1 is a possible D gene (5 bases). This CDR3 contains 13 residues. Germline lookup yields CDR1 MNHNY and CDR2 SVGAGI (reference sequence). V lost 7 bases and J 13 bases, leaving 19 bases between the germline ends. In nucleotides, the CDR3 is TGTGCCAGCAACGGAATATTCGACAGTGGACTGTTTTTT. This gives the protein CASNGIFDSGLFF.

This clone is a singleton in its sample. The CDR3 region has the DNA TGTGCCAGCAGCCAAGAGAACAGGCGGTTAGATACGCAGTATTTT. This translates into CASSQENRRLDTQYF. This rearrangement joins TRBV14 to TRBJ2-3, with D possibly TRBD1 on 5 matching bases. Germline CDR1 and CDR2: SGHDN and FVKESK. The germline V and J ends were trimmed by 0 bases and 5 bases, with 12 bases remaining between them. CDR3 size: 15 residues.

V usage is TRBV30 and J usage is TRBJ2-1; 10 bases line up with TRBD2. Trimming at V came to 8 bases and at J to 4 bases, leaving 14 bases not matched to a gene. CDR1 is GTSNPN, CDR2 SVGIG, per germline (reference sequence). This CDR3 is built from 16 residues. The CDR3 DNA follows: TGTGCCGGCTACGGACTAGCGGCCGCTGTGTACAATGAGCAGTTCTTC. Its protein is CAGYGLAAAVYNEQFF.

The J gene is TRBJ2-4, the V gene TRBV2, with D perhaps assigned TRBD1 or TRBD2 (5 bases each). Germline V lookup: CDR1 SNHLY, CDR2 FYNNEI. The length of the CDR3 is 12 residues. The V and J ends lost 6 bases and 6 bases respectively, with 9 bases between them. The CDR3 DNA reads as TGTGCCAGCAGCCCCGGGACAAACATTCAGTACTTC. It codes for CASSPGTNIQYF.

The V call is TRBV19, the J call TRBJ2-5; unclear D gene. The CDR3 runs to 13 residues. V was clipped by 1 base and J by 1 base, with 4 bases between them. Germline CDR1 is LNHDA and CDR2 is SQIVND (reference sequence). CDR3 bases: TGTGCCAGTAGTATAGGTCCCCAAGAGACCCAGTACTTC. This encodes CASSIGPQETQYF.